This TCR beta chain was recorded in a study of cytomegalovirus exposure and HLA in healthy donors. Study-wide background: For the roughly 370 genotyped donors, more than 65% fell within the Caucasian-associated ancestry cluster. Study-wide points: For most subjects, TCR beta sequences were reported to predict HLA-A and HLA-B alleles with accuracy. In a later analysis, HLA-associated TCR beta chains were more clonally expanded than equally common others. There were 150 to 200 TCR beta chains listed as cytomegalovirus-associated.

The PCR used 60 Vbeta and 13 Jbeta primers. Profiling relied on immunoSEQ multiplex PCR, and the TCRdb table lists in-frame clones only, not all of them. The sample comprises 50,000 to 70,000 clones, around 73% of which are singletons, and around 3% rests with the top ten. With 3 bases removed from V and 0 bases from J, the gap between germline ends came to 12 bases. Per the germline V gene, CDR1 is MNHEY and CDR2 is SVGAGI. This CDR3 spans 16 amino acids. As for this clone: Its specificity is unknown.

The rearrangement links TRBV6-5 to TRBJ1-3, with D uncertain. The sequenced sample consisted of PBMCs. The clonotype comes from a girl aged 10 to 17 in good health and CMV-seropositive. The chain's CDR3 is CASSYSGSSSGNTIYF. CDR3 in DNA: TGTGCCAGCAGTTATTCCGGGAGCAGCTCTGGAAACACCATATATTTT.